Detailed here is one TCR beta chain. The assay was immunoSEQ multiplex PCR, and TCRdb's table has in-frame clones only and misses some. The table lists roughly 290,000 clones, 70% to 90% of them singletons. This CDR3 contains 18 residues. V lost 0 bases, J lost 5 bases, and 11 bases stayed unmatched. Germline V CDR1 and CDR2: SGDLS, YYNGEE. The sample is drawn from a study of blood T cell repertoires in COVID-19. Turning to the study itself: PBMCs, B-cell-depleted T cells, or T cells provided the cDNA or gDNA that made up the material.

In terms of age and location, participants ranged from about 18 to 100 years and lived in around 22 US areas. Participants reported their clinical history, and cohort assignment relied on those reports. The clonotype was recovered from a man aged 30 to 39 who had recovered from COVID-19. This sequence joins TRBV9 and TRBJ1-2; 12 bases agree with TRBD1. The material sequenced was PBMCs or T cells enriched from blood (not recorded which). The CDR3 DNA reads as TGTGCCAGCAGCGTAGGGGCCACCGGGACAGGGGGCGAGTATGGCTACACCTTC. Protein product: CASSVGATGTGGEYGYTF. The full variable domain, completed using reference TRBV9 and TRBJ1-2, is DSGVTQTPKHLITATGQRVTLRCSPRSGDLSVYWYQQSLDQGLQFLIQYYNGEERAKGNILERFSAQQFPDLHSELNLSSLELGDSALYFCASSVGATGTGGEYGYTFGSGTRLTVV.